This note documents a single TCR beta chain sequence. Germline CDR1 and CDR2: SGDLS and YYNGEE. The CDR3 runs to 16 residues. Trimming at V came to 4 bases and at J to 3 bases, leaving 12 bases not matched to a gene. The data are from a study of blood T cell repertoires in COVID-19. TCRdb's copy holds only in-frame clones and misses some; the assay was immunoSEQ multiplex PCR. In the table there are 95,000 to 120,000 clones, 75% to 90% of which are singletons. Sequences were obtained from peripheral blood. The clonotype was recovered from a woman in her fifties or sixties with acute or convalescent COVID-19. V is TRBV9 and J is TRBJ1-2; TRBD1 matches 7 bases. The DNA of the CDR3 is TGTGCCAGCAGCTTATCCGGGACAGAGAACTACTATGGCTACACCTTC. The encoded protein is CASSLSGTENYYGYTF. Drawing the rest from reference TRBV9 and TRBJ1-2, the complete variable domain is DSGVTQTPKHLITATGQRVTLRCSPRSGDLSVYWYQQSLDQGLQFLIQYYNGEERAKGNILERFSAQQFPDLHSELNLSSLELGDSALYFCASSLSGTENYYGYTFGSGTRLTVV.